The 5 T cell receptor beta chains below come from one sample, sequenced in a study of type 1 and type 2 diabetes patients. The PCR template was genomic DNA. The TCR beta CDR3 region was amplified using 30 forward and 13 reverse primers. TCRdb itself ran the multiplex PCR reads through MiXCR, one entry per CDR3 protein. The table shows more than 250,000 distinct CDR3 sequences, with roughly 48% occurring only once. Sequencing input: peripheral blood mononuclear cells (PBMCs). Receptors were obtained from a man younger than 35 with type 2 diabetes.

V is TRBV10-3 and J is TRBJ2-5; perhaps TRBD2 as D (5 bases). The CDR3 contains 12 residues. V dropped 10 bases and J dropped 3 bases, with 12 bases sitting between them. From germline, CDR1 is ENHRY and CDR2 SYGVKD. The CDR3 is CATLDWEETQYF. In DNA, the CDR3 is TGTGCCACATTGGACTGGGAAGAGACCCAGTACTTC.

A remark on this clonotype: A junction end diverges from the germline sequence, so it may reflect a read error. This chain joins TRBV19 and TRBJ2-3; a possible D gene is TRBD2 (6 bases). Germline CDR1 is LNHDA and CDR2 is SQIVND (reference sequence). This CDR3 is 12 amino acids long. This chain's CDR3 is CANSGGGNTQYF. The DNA for the CDR3 is TGTGCCAATAGTGGGGGAGGCAATACGCAGTATTTT.

The V call is TRBV7-2, the J call TRBJ1-5, with D possibly matching TRBD1 (5 bases). Between the trimmed V and J ends, which lost 5 bases and 7 bases, there was a span of 12 bases. Germline CDR1 reads SGHTA; CDR2 reads FQGNSA. The CDR3 is 13 amino acids. In nucleotides, the CDR3 is TGTGCCAGCAGCCTAATCAGGGACCAGCCCCAGCATTTT. Translation: CASSLIRDQPQHF.

The rearrangement joins TRBV2 to TRBJ2-5, with no clear D. V was cut by 8 bases and J by 4 bases, with 17 bases left in between. The CDR3 runs to 14 residues. Looked up from germline, CDR1 is SNHLY and CDR2 is FYNNEI. The CDR3 protein is CASVAGLYGETQYF. The CDR3 DNA reads as TGTGCCAGCGTGGCCGGCCTGTACGGAGAGACCCAGTACTTC.

The chain couples TRBV19 to TRBJ1-2; the match to TRBD1 covers 7 bases. The junction had 9 bases not matched to a gene; V was cut back by 9 bases and J by 2 bases. The CDR3 covers 14 residues. Germline assignment: CDR1 LNHDA and CDR2 SQIVND (reference sequence). CDR3 amino acids: CASKKQGLNYGYTF. CDR3 nucleotide sequence: TGTGCCAGCAAAAAACAGGGGCTCAACTATGGCTACACCTTC.